This entry features one T cell receptor (beta chain) sequence. Its target is not known. This record comes from a study of neurological immune-mediated disorders. Points from the study as a whole: Expanded clones shared no CDR3 amino acid sequences across subjects, suggesting private repertoires in all groups. HTLV-1-associated myelopathy led in TCR clonal expansion, while multiple sclerosis ranked lowest, below healthy controls.

Each TCR transcript was tagged with a 10-nucleotide random UMI during 5'RACE. TCRdb re-derived calls from the 5' RACE reads in MiXCR, one entry per CDR3 protein. The sample lists under 80,000 distinct CDR3 sequences, 3% to 5% occurring once. The ends lost 6 bases at V and 4 bases at J; junction bases unmatched: 9. The CDR3 loop spans 14 amino acids. Germline V gene lookup returns CDR1 LNHDA and CDR2 SQIVND (reference sequence). The receptor was derived from a man aged 30 to 45 with multiple sclerosis. The chain is built from TRBV19 and TRBJ2-7; 7 bases align to TRBD2. The sample was PBMCs. The CDR3 nucleotides are TGTGCCAGTAGAGGCCGGGACTACGGGTACGAGCAGTACTTC. It encodes CASRGRDYGYEQYF. Full variable domain (outside the CDR3, taken from reference TRBV19 and TRBJ2-7): DGGITQSPKYLFRKEGQNVTLSCEQNLNHDAMYWYRQDPGQGLRLIYYSQIVNDFQKGDIAEGYSVSREKKESFPLTVTSAQKNPTAFYLCASRGRDYGYEQYFGPGTRLTVT.